One and the same sample provided the 6 T cell receptor beta chains below, sequenced in a study of shared clonotypes between healthy human individuals. Produced via immunoSEQ multiplex PCR; TCRdb's table is partial and in-frame only. The repertoire holds about 2.2 million clones, with around 93% as singletons. Terminally differentiated effector memory CD45RA+ cells were left out of the naive CD8 fraction, which was CD45RO-negative and positively selected for CCR7. Sequenced input: naive CD8+ T cells from PBMCs. These receptors were taken from a man aged 18 to 35 in good health. Some clones in this sample may be carry-over from other donors' samples.

The V call is TRBV5-1, the J call TRBJ2-3; D is undetermined. V lost 0 bases, J lost 4 bases, and 12 bases lay in between. Germline V lookup: CDR1 SGHRS, CDR2 YFSETQ. The CDR3 covers 15 residues. The CDR3 coding sequence is TGCGCCAGCAGCTTGGGCTGGGATCGACCAGATACGCAGTATTTT. Protein product: CASSLGWDRPDTQYF.

The genes are TRBV29-1 and TRBJ1-1; D unclear. This CDR3 has 11 amino acids. V was cut by 7 bases and J by 1 base, with 7 bases left in between. The germline CDR1 and CDR2 sequences are SQVTM and ANQGSEA. CDR3 sequence reads: CSAGPNTEAFF. The CDR3 DNA is TGCAGCGCCGGACCGAACACTGAAGCTTTCTTT.

V is TRBV9 and J is TRBJ1-2; no clear D gene. This CDR3 contains 15 residues. Germline lookup yields CDR1 SGDLS and CDR2 YYNGEE. V was clipped by 0 bases and J by 3 bases, with 12 bases between them. The chain's CDR3 is CASSVGAAPDYGYTF. The CDR3 DNA reads as TGTGCCAGCAGCGTAGGGGCAGCCCCTGACTATGGCTACACCTTC.

The CDR3 nucleotides read TGTGCCAGCAGCCCCACAGGGAACAATGAGCAGTTCTTC. Its translation is CASSPTGNNEQFF. The chain combines TRBV5-6 with TRBJ2-1; TRBD1 is a possible D gene (6 bases). There are 13 residues in the CDR3. The germline V gene has CDR1 SGHDT and CDR2 YYEEEE. Deletions cut 4 bases from V and 5 bases from J, with 10 bases between.

This rearrangement joins TRBV13 to TRBJ2-7, with 7 nucleotides matching TRBD1. The ends lost 5 bases at V and 5 bases at J; junction bases unmatched: 9. The CDR3 has 14 amino acids. Germline V gene sequence: CDR1 PRHDT, CDR2 FYEKMQ (reference sequence). The CDR3 here is CASSPKGASHEQYF. CDR3 sequence (DNA): TGTGCCAGCAGCCCGAAGGGGGCGTCCCACGAGCAGTACTTC. The full variable domain, in which reference TRBV13 and TRBJ2-7 provide the parts outside the CDR3, is AAGVIQSPRHLIKEKRETATLKCYPIPRHDTVYWYQQGPGQDPQFLISFYEKMQSDKGSIPDRFSAQQFSDYHSELNMSSLELGDSALYFCASSPKGASHEQYFGPGTRLTVT.

This clone has a single count. J is TRBJ2-1 and V is TRBV5-1; 13 bases line up with TRBD2. The germline V gene encodes CDR1 SGHRS and CDR2 YFSETQ. V was clipped by 2 bases and J by 8 bases; unmatched bases: 4. The CDR3 is 15 residues long. CDR3 in DNA: TGCGCCAGCAGCTTTGGGACTAGCGGGAACCATGAGCAGTTCTTC. Translation: CASSFGTSGNHEQFF.